This T cell receptor beta chain was sequenced during a study of human T cells and chemical hapten exposure. At the level of the study: From small differences in pooled library volume came most of the variation in per-sample TCR yields. Whole-study results and caveats: Following DPC sensitization, TCRs present above 1 in 1000 frequency showed no change.

Germline lookup yields CDR1 MNHEY and CDR2 SVGAGI. The germline V and J ends were trimmed by 5 bases and 3 bases, with 13 bases remaining between them. The CDR3 contains 14 residues. RNA extraction used unfractionated whole blood as the source of total RNA. This clonotype has ten or more counts. Its antigen remains unknown. In the library, unique molecular identifiers were attached to individual cDNA molecules. Using its own MiXCR run on the reads, TCRdb lists one record per CDR3 protein. The sample holds roughly 120,000 distinct CDR3 sequences; 8.5% are singletons and the top ten take 1.3% to 1.5%. This chain connects TRBV6-5 to TRBJ1-1; D not resolved. The sequencing input was whole blood. This receptor was obtained from a human donor in good health. Some clones in this sample may be carry-over from other donors' samples. The CDR3, as DNA: TGTGCCAGCAGTAACACAGTTATTGACACTGAAGCTTTCTTT. Protein product: CASSNTVIDTEAFF.